This T cell receptor beta chain was sequenced during a study of blood T cells in healthy people across ages. Study information: For every two T cells, template switching captured about one barcoded beta molecule. Overall study findings and caveats: Naive and antigen-experienced cells were not separated, limiting conclusive comparison.

Next came a second PCR, run for roughly 7 to 12 cycles, which used a sample-barcoded 5' primer along with a J-beta primer mix. Each cDNA molecule was tagged by a template-switch adaptor that had 12 random nucleotides. TCRdb passed the 5' RACE reads through MiXCR, listing each CDR3 protein once. The repertoire holds some 860,000 distinct CDR3 sequences, with more than 50% as singletons. Comments on this clonotype: Its antigen is unknown.

The receptor comes from a man in his forties in good health. The specimen sequenced was blood.

The DNA of the CDR3 is TGCAGTGCTCCCGGAGGGGCATCAGAACTGTTTTTT. Translation gives CSAPGGASELFF. V gene TRBV20-1 combines with J gene TRBJ1-4; D is perhaps TRBD1 (5 bases). The CDR3 length is 12 residues. Germline CDR1 DFQATT, CDR2 SNEGSKA (reference sequence). V was trimmed by 5 bases and J by 12 bases, leaving 16 bases between them.